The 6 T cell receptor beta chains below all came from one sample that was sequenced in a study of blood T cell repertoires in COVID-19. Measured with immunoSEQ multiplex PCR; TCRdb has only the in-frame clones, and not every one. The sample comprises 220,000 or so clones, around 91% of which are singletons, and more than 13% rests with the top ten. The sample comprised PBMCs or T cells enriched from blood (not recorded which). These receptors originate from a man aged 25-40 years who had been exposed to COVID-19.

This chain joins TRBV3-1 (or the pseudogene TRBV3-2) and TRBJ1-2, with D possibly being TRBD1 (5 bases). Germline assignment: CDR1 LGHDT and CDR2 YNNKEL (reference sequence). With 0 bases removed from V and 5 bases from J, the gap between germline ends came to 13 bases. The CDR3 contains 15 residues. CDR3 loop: CASSQDGRTSYGYTF. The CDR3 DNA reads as TGTGCCAGCAGCCAAGATGGGCGGACATCTTATGGCTACACCTTC.

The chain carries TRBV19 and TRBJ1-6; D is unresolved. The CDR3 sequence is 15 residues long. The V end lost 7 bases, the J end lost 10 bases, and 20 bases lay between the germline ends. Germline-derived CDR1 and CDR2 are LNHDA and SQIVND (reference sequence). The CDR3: CASKTTLYAWSPLHF. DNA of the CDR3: TGTGCCAGTAAAACAACCTTGTATGCATGGTCACCCCTCCACTTT.

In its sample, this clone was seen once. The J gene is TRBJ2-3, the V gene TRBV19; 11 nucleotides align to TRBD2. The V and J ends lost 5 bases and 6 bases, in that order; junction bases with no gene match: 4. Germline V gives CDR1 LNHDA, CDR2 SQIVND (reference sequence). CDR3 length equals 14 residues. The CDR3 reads CASSLAGGPDTQYF. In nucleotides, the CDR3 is TGTGCCAGTAGTTTAGCGGGGGGGCCTGATACGCAGTATTTT.

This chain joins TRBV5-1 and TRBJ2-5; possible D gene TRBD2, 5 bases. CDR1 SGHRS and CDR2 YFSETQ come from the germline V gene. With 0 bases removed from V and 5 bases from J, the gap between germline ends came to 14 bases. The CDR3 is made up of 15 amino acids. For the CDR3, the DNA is TGCGCCAGCAGCTTGGAGGCGGGCAGAGAGGAGACCCAGTACTTC. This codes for CASSLEAGREETQYF. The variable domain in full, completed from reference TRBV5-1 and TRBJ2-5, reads KAGVTQTPRYLIKTRGQQVTLSCSPISGHRSVSWYQQTPGQGLQFLFEYFSETQRNKGNFPGRFSGRQFSNSRSEMNVSTLELGDSALYLCASSLEAGREETQYFGPGTRLLVL.

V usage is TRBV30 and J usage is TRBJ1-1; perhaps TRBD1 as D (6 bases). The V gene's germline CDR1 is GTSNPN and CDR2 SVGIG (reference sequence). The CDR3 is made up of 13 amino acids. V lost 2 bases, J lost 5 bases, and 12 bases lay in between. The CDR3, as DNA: TGTGCCTGGAGTCACGACAGGAAGACTGAAGCTTTCTTT. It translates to CAWSHDRKTEAFF.

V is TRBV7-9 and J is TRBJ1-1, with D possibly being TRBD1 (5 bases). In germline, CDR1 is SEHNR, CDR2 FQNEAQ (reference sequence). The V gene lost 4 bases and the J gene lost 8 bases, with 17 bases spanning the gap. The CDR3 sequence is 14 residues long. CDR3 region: CASSSEKGVWEAFF. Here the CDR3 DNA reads TGTGCCAGCAGCTCGGAGAAAGGGGTGTGGGAAGCTTTCTTT.